This passage covers 14 T cell receptor beta chains from one sample sequenced in a study of sequential checkpoint blockade in melanoma. Measured with immunoSEQ multiplex PCR; TCRdb has only the in-frame clones, and not every one. The data hold 1,500 or so clones, with 21% observed a single time. The treatment is: randomized to nivolumab then ipilimumab (arm A) or the reverse (arm B). This material consisted of tumor tissue (inferred from file names), taken from a patient given nivolumab and ipilimumab in sequence. The receptors originated from a human donor with melanoma.

This clone came up a few times. This chain links TRBV6-8 with TRBJ2-7; 9 bases match TRBD2. Losses at the gene ends were 5 bases for V and 3 bases for J; bases not matched to a gene: 8. CDR3 length equals 15 residues. Germline V gene sequence: CDR1 MNHGY, CDR2 SAAAGT. In nucleotides, the CDR3 is TGTGCCAGCAGTCAGACTAGCGGAGGTCTCTACGAGCAGTACTTC. Translating it yields CASSQTSGGLYEQYF.

The chain joins TRBV6-8 to TRBJ2-1; 11 bases agree with TRBD2. Germline CDR1 is MNHGY and CDR2 is SAAAGT. Trimming at V came to 2 bases and at J to 6 bases, leaving 15 bases not matched to a gene. The CDR3 covers 19 residues. The CDR3 DNA sequence: TGTGCCAGCAGTTACGACTCATCGACTAGCGGGAACACCTTCAATGAGCAGTTCTTC. Translated, it gives CASSYDSSTSGNTFNEQFF.

CDR3 residues: CASSRGTQNQPQHF. DNA for the CDR3: TGTGCCAGCTCACGCGGGACGCAAAATCAGCCCCAGCATTTT. The rearrangement uses TRBV18 and TRBJ1-5; possibly TRBD1 for D (5 bases). The CDR3 runs 14 residues. With 4 bases removed from V and 4 bases from J, the gap between germline ends came to 11 bases. Germline CDR1 KGHSH, CDR2 LQKENI.

The chain links TRBV29-1 to TRBJ2-7; 10 bases are shared with TRBD2. Germline lookup yields CDR1 SQVTM and CDR2 ANQGSEA. The CDR3 has 13 residues. After removal of 5 bases from V and 4 bases from J, the junction contained 5 bases not matched to a gene. This CDR3 reads CSVSSGSLYEQYF. The CDR3 DNA reads as TGCAGCGTTTCTAGCGGGAGCCTATACGAGCAGTACTTC.

This clone is categorized as medium-sized. The chain is built from TRBV11-3 and TRBJ2-2, with D possibly TRBD2 on 6 matching bases. The V gene's germline CDR1 is SGHNT and CDR2 YENEEA. Trimming left V 3 bases short and J 1 base short, with 15 bases between. The CDR3 extends over 17 amino acids. CDR3 loop: CASSLYRGSGNTGELFF. The CDR3 bases are TGTGCCAGCAGCTTGTATCGCGGTAGCGGGAACACCGGGGAGCTGTTTTTT.

V and J are TRBV9 and TRBJ2-7; 13 bases map to TRBD2. Losses at the gene ends were 3 bases for V and 8 bases for J; bases not matched to a gene: 5. Germline CDR1 SGDLS, CDR2 YYNGEE. This CDR3 spans 14 amino acids. The CDR3 nucleotides read TGTGCCAGCAGCGACCCGACTAGCGGGGGGAAGCAGTACTTC. Its protein is CASSDPTSGGKQYF.

Judged by abundance, this clone is medium-sized. V is TRBV6-8 and J is TRBJ1-5; the match to TRBD1 covers 8 bases. The CDR3 contains 14 residues. The germline gives CDR1 MNHGY, CDR2 SAAAGT. J was trimmed by 2 bases and V by 5 bases; bases with no gene match: 2. CDR3 region: CASSEGQGNQPQHF. Here the CDR3 DNA reads TGTGCCAGCAGTGAGGGACAGGGCAATCAGCCCCAGCATTTT.

The V call is TRBV10-2, the J call TRBJ2-1, with 9 bases matching TRBD2. J was trimmed by 5 bases and V by 7 bases; bases with no gene match: 6. The germline V gene encodes CDR1 WSHSY and CDR2 SAAADI. The CDR3 totals 14 residues. Here the CDR3 DNA reads TGCGCCAGCAACCCTAGCGGGAACAACAATGAGCAGTTCTTC. Translated: CASNPSGNNNEQFF.

The chain carries TRBV6-8 and TRBJ2-7; D is tentatively TRBD1 or TRBD2 (5 bases each). Germline V gene data show CDR1 as MNHGY and CDR2 as SAAAGT. This CDR3 contains 15 residues. The germline V and J ends were trimmed by 8 bases and 2 bases, with 19 bases remaining between them. This CDR3 reads CASGNGGDGPYEQYF. For the CDR3, the DNA is TGTGCCAGCGGGAATGGGGGAGATGGCCCCTACGAGCAGTACTTC.

In this sample, this clone turned up many times. The chain carries TRBV11-3 and TRBJ1-2, with 8 bases fitting TRBD1. The germline CDR1 and CDR2 sequences are SGHNT and YENEEA. The CDR3 is 14 residues long. The V segment lost 0 bases and the J segment 4 bases; nucleotides outside the gene matches: 1. CDR3 in DNA: TGTGCCAGCAGCTTAGACACAGGGGGCTATGGCTACACCTTC. Translation: CASSLDTGGYGYTF.

V usage is TRBV18 and J usage is TRBJ2-5; D gene ambiguous. The V and J ends lost 4 bases and 5 bases respectively, with 23 bases between them. The CDR3 contains 17 residues. Germline loops: CDR1 KGHSH, CDR2 LQKENI. The CDR3 spells CASSLNAAGRFGETQYF. CDR3 DNA sequence: TGTGCCAGCTCACTTAACGCGGCAGGACGATTTGGGGAGACCCAGTACTTC.

This chain links TRBV6-8 with TRBJ2-5, with 7 bases fitting TRBD2. The CDR3 sequence is 15 residues long. Unmatched junction bases numbered 11, after V lost 5 bases and J lost 5 bases. Per the germline V gene, CDR1 is MNHGY and CDR2 is SAAAGT. In nucleotides, the CDR3 is TGTGCCAGCAGTGACGTGGCGGGAGAACGGGAGACCCAGTACTTC. Encoded protein: CASSDVAGERETQYF.

This clone appeared a few times. The gene calls are TRBV30 and TRBJ1-2; tentatively, D is TRBD1 (6 bases). Trimming took off 3 bases at V and 5 bases at J, with 16 bases between the two ends. The CDR3 extends over 14 amino acids. Germline V lookup: CDR1 GTSNPN, CDR2 SVGIG (reference sequence). This CDR3 is CAWRRGRGNYGYTF. DNA for the CDR3: TGTGCCTGGAGGAGGGGCAGGGGAAATTATGGCTACACCTTC.

This clone appeared a few times. This chain uses TRBV10-3 with TRBJ2-7, with unresolved D. V lost 10 bases and J lost 3, with 16 bases in between. CDR3 length: 13 residues. Germline V gives CDR1 ENHRY, CDR2 SYGVKD. This CDR3 is CASASRLYYEQYF. The CDR3 DNA sequence: TGTGCCAGCGCCTCGAGGCTTTACTACGAGCAGTACTTC.